This entry is about one TCR beta chain. TCRdb's copy holds only in-frame clones and misses some; the assay was immunoSEQ multiplex PCR. The sample shows some 2.3 million clones, approximately 95% of them seen only once. These data come from a study of shared clonotypes between healthy human individuals. Overall study context: Plates per donor: three CD4 naive, three CD4 memory, two CD8 naive, one CD8 memory.

The CDR3 is made up of 14 amino acids. Deletions cut 7 bases from V and 0 bases from J, with 13 bases between. Germline V lookup: CDR1 SNHLY, CDR2 FYNNEI. This clonotype originated in a man in his late teens or twenties in good health. Some clones in this sample may be carry-over from other donors' samples. Sequencing was carried out using naive CD4+ T cells from PBMCs. Sample subset: CD45RA+ positively selected. V is TRBV2 and J is TRBJ2-7, with TRBD1 as a possible D gene (5 bases). The CDR3 DNA follows: TGTGCCAGCAATCAGGACACAAACTCCTACGAGCAGTACTTC. The encoded protein is CASNQDTNSYEQYF.